This T cell receptor beta chain was obtained from a study of T-cell reconstitution after alpha-beta-depleted transplantation in children. The authors prepared the TCRbeta library with unique molecular identifiers. TCRdb fed the PCR reads into MiXCR, producing one record per CDR3 protein. The sample lists about 300,000 distinct CDR3 sequences; about 9.5% were seen once. This clonotype came up a few times. The material sequenced was PBMCs, taken before TCRalphabeta/CD19-depleted stem cell transplant. The TCR originated in a boy younger than two with acute myeloid leukemia, due to receive a stem cell transplant.

The CDR3, as DNA: TGTGCCAGCAGTTTCCAGCTGGACAGGGAACATCTCAATCAGCCCCAGCATTTT. Amino acids: CASSFQLDREHLNQPQHF. The chain employs TRBV12-3 or TRBV12-4 and TRBJ1-5, with TRBD1 identical over 8 bases. With 3 bases clipped from V and 3 bases from J, the junction kept 13 bases outside the gene matches. The CDR3 runs to 18 residues.